Listed below are T cell receptor beta chains from one sample, sequenced in a study of cytomegalovirus exposure and HLA in healthy donors. Generated by immunoSEQ multiplex PCR, the TCRdb table keeps only in-frame clones and is missing some. The sample records about 120,000 clones, over 70% being singletons. Sample: PBMCs. Receptors were obtained from a female donor in good health and CMV-seropositive. Each CDR3 is given with its conserved first and last residue. D genes are given only for firm matches. Rows may omit the clone size; those that give it use once, few, many or a size class.

j_call cdr3_length d_call v_call clone_size cdr3_nt cdr3_aa
TRBJ1-2 15 - TRBV5-1 - TGCGCCAGCAGCCCCAACGCGGGGGGCTTCTATGGCTACACCTTC CASSPNAGGFYGYTF
TRBJ1-4 15 - TRBV2 - TGTGCCAGCGGGGAACAGGGCTCCTTCAATGAAAAACTGTTTTTT CASGEQGSFNEKLFF
TRBJ1-5 16 TRBD1 TRBV19 - TGTGCCAGTAGTATGCAGGGACAGGGCATCAATCAGCCCCAGCATTTT CASSMQGQGINQPQHF
TRBJ1-1 12 - TRBV2 - TGTGCCAGCACACGACTTGGGACTGAAGCTTTCTTT CASTRLGTEAFF
TRBJ2-5 18 TRBD2 TRBV7-2 - TGTGCCAGCAGCTTAGTCGGGACTAGCGGGGCTGGCGTGGAGACCCAGTACTTC CASSLVGTSGAGVETQYF
TRBJ2-5 13 TRBD1 TRBV5-6 once TGTGCCAGCATAGACAGGGGCGGGGAGACCCAGTACTTC CASIDRGGETQYF
TRBJ2-1 14 TRBD1 TRBV11-3 - TGTGCCAGCAGCGCTGGACAGGGCAGGGATGAGCAGTTCTTC CASSAGQGRDEQFF
TRBJ1-2 13 - TRBV27 - TGTGCCAGCAGTTTGGCGGGGAACTATGGCTACACCTTC CASSLAGNYGYTF
TRBJ2-7 14 TRBD1 TRBV4-2 - TGTGCCAGCAGCCCCGGGACAGCTTCATACGAGCAGTACTTC CASSPGTASYEQYF
TRBJ1-1 14 TRBD1 TRBV2 - TGTGCCAGCAGTTCCACAGGGGGAGCGACTGAAGCTTTCTTT CASSSTGGATEAFF
TRBJ2-3 17 TRBD2 TRBV7-9 - TGTGCCAGCAGCGCTCGACTAGCGGGGGGAGGCGCAGATACGCAGTATTTT CASSARLAGGGADTQYF
TRBJ1-1 12 - TRBV6-6 few TGTGCCAGCAGTTGGGGCAGGGCTGAAGCTTTCTTT CASSWGRAEAFF
TRBJ2-3 16 TRBD2 TRBV5-1 - TGCGCCAGCAGCCCCGGGACTAGCGGGGGTGGGGATACGCAGTATTTT CASSPGTSGGGDTQYF
TRBJ1-2 15 - TRBV5-1 - TGCGCCAGCAGCGTCGGGGTTCGATTCAACTATGGCTACACCTTC CASSVGVRFNYGYTF
TRBJ1-3 15 - TRBV10-2 - TGCGCCAGCAGTGTGCCGGCAGGGGCTGGAAACACCATATATTTT CASSVPAGAGNTIYF
TRBJ1-5 18 TRBD1 TRBV7-8 - TGTGCCAGCAGCTTAGTCCGGACAGGGGGAGACGGCAATCAGCCCCAGCATTTT CASSLVRTGGDGNQPQHF
TRBJ2-3 12 - TRBV29-1 - TGCAGCGTTCGAGGGGGGGCAGATACGCAGTATTTT CSVRGGADTQYF
TRBJ2-2 16 - TRBV11-1 once TGTGCCAGCAGCTCAACAGGGAAAATTGCCACCGGGGAGCTGTTTTTT CASSSTGKIATGELFF
TRBJ2-3 18 TRBD2 TRBV9 - TGTGCCAGCAGCGTAAGAGCGGGGGGCCGGGAAGGCACAGATACGCAGTATTTT CASSVRAGGREGTDTQYF
TRBJ1-4 15 - TRBV4-3 - TGCGCCAGCAGCCAAGGGAACAGAGGGTGGGAAAAACTGTTTTTT CASSQGNRGWEKLFF
TRBJ2-7 13 - TRBV10-3 - TGTGCCATCAGTGCGGGACAAATCTACGAGCAGTACTTC CAISAGQIYEQYF
TRBJ1-2 13 - TRBV30 once TGTGCCTGGAGAGACAGGAAAAACTATGGCTACACCTTC CAWRDRKNYGYTF